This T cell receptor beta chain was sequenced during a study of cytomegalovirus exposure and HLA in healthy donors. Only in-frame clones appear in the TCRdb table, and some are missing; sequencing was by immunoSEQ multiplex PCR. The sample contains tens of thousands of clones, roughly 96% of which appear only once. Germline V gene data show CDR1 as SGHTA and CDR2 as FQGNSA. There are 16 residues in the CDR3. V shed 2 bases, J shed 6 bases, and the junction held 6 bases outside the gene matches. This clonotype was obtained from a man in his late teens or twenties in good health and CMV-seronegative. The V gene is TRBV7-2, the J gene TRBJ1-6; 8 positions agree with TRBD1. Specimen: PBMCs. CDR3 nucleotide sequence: TGTGCCAGCAGCTTATACGGGACAGGCCTTAATTCACCCCTCCACTTT. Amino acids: CASSLYGTGLNSPLHF.